This T cell receptor beta chain emerged from a study of cytomegalovirus exposure and HLA in healthy donors. Concerning this clone itself: Its antigen is currently unknown.

PCR primers comprised 60 Vbeta and 13 Jbeta primers. Measured with immunoSEQ multiplex PCR; TCRdb has only the in-frame clones, and not every one. The table for this sample gives about 60,000 clones. Per the germline V gene, CDR1 is ENHRY and CDR2 is SYGVKD. The CDR3 contains 15 residues. The V segment lost 6 bases and the J segment 0 bases; nucleotides outside the gene matches: 5. Study-wide results and caveats: As a later analysis showed, a missense DCLRE1C variant was linked to trimming of TCR beta V- and J-genes. Roughly uniform depth of sequencing across donors was assumed in presence/absence analyses.

The sequence derives from a man aged 45-65 years in good health and CMV-seropositive. The sequenced sample was PBMCs. The chain combines TRBV10-3 with TRBJ1-3; 7 nucleotides line up with TRBD1. CDR3: CAIRGQSSSGNTIYF. The DNA for the CDR3 is TGTGCCATCAGGGGACAGTCTAGCTCTGGAAACACCATATATTTT.